The T cell receptor (beta chain) under discussion was sequenced for a study of STAT5B mutations in CD4+ large granular lymphocyte leukemia. Study-level findings and limits: Patient CD4-sorted repertoires looked more clonal than healthy CD4+ repertoires, even without putative leukemic clones. TRBV06-family usage was enriched in top patient clones (8/27) versus controls (2/35).

The ends were cut back, 4 bases at V and 0 bases at J, with 5 bases in the middle. The CDR3 consists of 12 residues. CDR1 is SQVTM, CDR2 ANQGSEA, per germline. Clones were sequenced by immunoSEQ multiplex PCR, and TCRdb holds only the in-frame ones, with some missing. The profile shows under 35,000 clones, approximately 79% of them singletons. To note about this clone: What it binds is unknown. Distinct nucleotide sequences in the sample also encode this CDR3.

The material sequenced was CD4+ T cells from blood buffy coats. The sequence derives from a human donor in good health. The genes are TRBV29-1 and TRBJ2-3; no firm D call. CDR3 region: CSVGTSTDTQYF. The CDR3 region has the DNA TGCAGCGTTGGGACCAGCACAGATACGCAGTATTTT.